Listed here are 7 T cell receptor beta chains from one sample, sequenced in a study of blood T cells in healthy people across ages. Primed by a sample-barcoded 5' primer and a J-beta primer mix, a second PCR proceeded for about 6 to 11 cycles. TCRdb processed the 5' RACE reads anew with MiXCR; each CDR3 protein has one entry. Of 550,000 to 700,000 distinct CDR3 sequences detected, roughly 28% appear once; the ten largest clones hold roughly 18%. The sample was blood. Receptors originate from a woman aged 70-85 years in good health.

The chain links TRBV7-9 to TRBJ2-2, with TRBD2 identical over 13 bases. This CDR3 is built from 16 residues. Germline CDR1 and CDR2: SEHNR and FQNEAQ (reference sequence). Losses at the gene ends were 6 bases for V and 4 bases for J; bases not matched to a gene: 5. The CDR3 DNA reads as TGTGCCAGCAGGCCTGGGACTAGCGGGGCCACCGGGGAGCTGTTTTTT. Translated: CASRPGTSGATGELFF. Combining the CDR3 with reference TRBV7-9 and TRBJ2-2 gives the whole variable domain DTGVSQNPRHKITKRGQNVTFRCDPISEHNRLYWYRQTLGQGPEFLTYFQNEAQLEKSRLLSDRFSAERPKGSFSTLEIQRTEQGDSAMYLCASRPGTSGATGELFFGEGSRLTVL.

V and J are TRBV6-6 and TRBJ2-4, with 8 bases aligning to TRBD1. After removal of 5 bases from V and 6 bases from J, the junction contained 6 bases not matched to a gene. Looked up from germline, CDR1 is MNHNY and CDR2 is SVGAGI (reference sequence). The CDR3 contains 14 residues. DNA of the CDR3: TGTGCCAGCAGTCAGCCCGACAGGGGAAACATTCAGTACTTC. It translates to CASSQPDRGNIQYF.

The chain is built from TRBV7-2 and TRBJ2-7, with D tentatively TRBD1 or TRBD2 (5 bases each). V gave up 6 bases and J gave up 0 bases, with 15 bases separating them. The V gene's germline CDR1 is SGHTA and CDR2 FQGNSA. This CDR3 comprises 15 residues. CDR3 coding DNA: TGTGCCAGCAGTGAGGGACCCATGGACTCCTACGAGCAGTACTTC. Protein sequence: CASSEGPMDSYEQYF.

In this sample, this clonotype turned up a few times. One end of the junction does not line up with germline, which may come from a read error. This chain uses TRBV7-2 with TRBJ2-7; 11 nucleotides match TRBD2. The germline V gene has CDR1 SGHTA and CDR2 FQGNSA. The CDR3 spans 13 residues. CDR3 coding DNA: TGTGCCAGCAGCTTAGTTACTAGCGGGGGAGGAAACTTC. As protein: CASSLVTSGGGNF.

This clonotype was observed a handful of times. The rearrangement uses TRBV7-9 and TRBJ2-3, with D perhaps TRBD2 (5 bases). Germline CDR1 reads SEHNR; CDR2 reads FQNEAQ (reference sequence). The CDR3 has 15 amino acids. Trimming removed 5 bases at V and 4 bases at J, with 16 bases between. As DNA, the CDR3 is TGTGCCAGCAGCCGTCGTTCGGGGTTGGCAGATACGCAGTATTTT. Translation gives CASSRRSGLADTQYF.

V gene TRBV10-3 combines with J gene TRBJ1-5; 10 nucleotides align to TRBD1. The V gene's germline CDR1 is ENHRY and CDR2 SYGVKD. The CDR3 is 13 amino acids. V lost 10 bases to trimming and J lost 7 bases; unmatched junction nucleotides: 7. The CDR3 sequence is CANTPGQGQPQHF. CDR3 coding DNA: TGTGCCAATACCCCGGGACAGGGGCAGCCCCAGCATTTT.

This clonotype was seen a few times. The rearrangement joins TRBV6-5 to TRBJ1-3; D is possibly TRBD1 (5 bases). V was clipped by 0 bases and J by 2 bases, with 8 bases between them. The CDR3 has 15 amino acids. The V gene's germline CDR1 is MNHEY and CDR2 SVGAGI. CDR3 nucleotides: TGTGCCAGCAGTTACTCTGGGGGTCCTGGAAACACCATATATTTT. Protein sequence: CASSYSGGPGNTIYF.